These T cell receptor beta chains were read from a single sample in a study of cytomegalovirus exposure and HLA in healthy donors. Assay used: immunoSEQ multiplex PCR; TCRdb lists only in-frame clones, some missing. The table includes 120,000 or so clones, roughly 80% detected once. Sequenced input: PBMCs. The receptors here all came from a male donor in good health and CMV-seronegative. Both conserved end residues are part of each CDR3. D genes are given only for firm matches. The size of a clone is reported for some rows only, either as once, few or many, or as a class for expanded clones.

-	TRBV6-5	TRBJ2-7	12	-	TGTGCCAGCAGCCCTAATCACTACGAGCAGTACTTC	CASSPNHYEQYF
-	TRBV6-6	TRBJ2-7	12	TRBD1	TGTGCCAGCACCCGAGGACAGGGCGAGCAGTACTTC	CASTRGQGEQYF
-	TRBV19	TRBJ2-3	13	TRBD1	TGTGCCAGTAGTGCCTCTGAGGGGGCTACGCAGTATTTT	CASSASEGATQYF
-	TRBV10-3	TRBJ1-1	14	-	TGTGCCATCAGTGAGTCTGGGAGGGACACTGAAGCTTTCTTT	CAISESGRDTEAFF
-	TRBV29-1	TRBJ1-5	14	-	TGCAGCGTTGAGGATTTTCCGGGTGGTCAGCCCCAGCATTTT	CSVEDFPGGQPQHF
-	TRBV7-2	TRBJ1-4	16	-	TGTGCCAGCAGCTACACAGGGCCTGCAACTAATGAAAAACTGTTTTTT	CASSYTGPATNEKLFF
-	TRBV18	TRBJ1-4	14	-	TGTGCCAGCTCACCAGCAGGGGCCCTTGAAAAACTGTTTTTT	CASSPAGALEKLFF
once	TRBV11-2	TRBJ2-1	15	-	TGTGCCAGCAGCTTAGTGCGGGGGCCCTACAATGAGCAGTTCTTC	CASSLVRGPYNEQFF
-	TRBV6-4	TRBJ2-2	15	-	TGTGCCAGCAGTGACATTAGCGTTCCCACCGGGGAGCTGTTTTTT	CASSDISVPTGELFF
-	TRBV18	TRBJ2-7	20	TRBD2	TGTGCCAGCTCACCACCGGAGGCTAGCGGGGGGCCTCCTAGCTCCTACGAGCAGTACTTC	CASSPPEASGGPPSSYEQYF
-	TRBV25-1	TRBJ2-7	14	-	TGTGCCAGCAGCTTCCACGGACAGTCCTACGAGCAGTACTTC	CASSFHGQSYEQYF
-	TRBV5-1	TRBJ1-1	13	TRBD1	TGCGCCAGCAGCAATGACAGGGGCACTGAAGCTTTCTTT	CASSNDRGTEAFF
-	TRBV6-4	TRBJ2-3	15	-	TGTGCCAGCAGTGCAGGGGAAGGAGCTACAGATACGCAGTATTTT	CASSAGEGATDTQYF
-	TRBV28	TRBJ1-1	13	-	TGTGCCAGCAGTTCAGGGATGAACACTGAAGCTTTCTTT	CASSSGMNTEAFF
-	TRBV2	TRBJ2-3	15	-	TGTGCCAGCAGTGAATGGGGGCGCAGGACAGATACGCAGTATTTT	CASSEWGRRTDTQYF
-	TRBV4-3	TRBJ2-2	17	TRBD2	TGCGCCAGCAGCCAAGACCGTGGGGCGGGGGTCACCGGGGAGCTGTTTTTT	CASSQDRGAGVTGELFF
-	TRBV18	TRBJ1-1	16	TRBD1	TGTGCCAGCTCACCAAGAACCGGGACAGGGAACACTGAAGCTTTCTTT	CASSPRTGTGNTEAFF
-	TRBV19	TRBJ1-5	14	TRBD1	TGTGCCAGTAGTCCGGACAGGGGCAATCAGCCCCAGCATTTT	CASSPDRGNQPQHF